The sequence of this T cell receptor (beta chain) was determined in a study of glioma-infiltrating T cells after dendritic cell vaccination. Selection required adequate fresh-frozen tumor tissue plus more than two years' survival data. TCRdb keeps only in-frame clones here, not all; method: immunoSEQ multiplex PCR. The sample lists 93,000 or so clones; roughly 79% were seen once. CDR3 length: 13 residues. Germline CDR1 and CDR2: SEHNR and FQNEAQ (reference sequence). Trimming cost V 5 bases and J 2 bases, with 8 bases left between them. The V gene is TRBV7-9, the J gene TRBJ2-3; no reliable D call. The sample was blood, taken before dendritic cell vaccination. This receptor was identified in a human donor with glioblastoma. CDR3 residues: CASSPADTDTQYF. The CDR3 DNA is TGTGCCAGCAGCCCCGCGGACACAGATACGCAGTATTTT.